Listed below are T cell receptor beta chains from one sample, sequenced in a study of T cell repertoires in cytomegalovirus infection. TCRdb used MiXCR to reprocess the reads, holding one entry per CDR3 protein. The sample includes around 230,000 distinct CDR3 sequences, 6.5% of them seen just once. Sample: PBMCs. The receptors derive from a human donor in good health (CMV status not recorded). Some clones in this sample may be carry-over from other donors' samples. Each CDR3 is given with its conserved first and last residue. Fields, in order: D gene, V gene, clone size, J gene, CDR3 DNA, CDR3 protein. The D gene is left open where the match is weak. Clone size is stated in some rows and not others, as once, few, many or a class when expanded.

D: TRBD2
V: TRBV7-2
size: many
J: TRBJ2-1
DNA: TGTGCCAGCAGCTTAGTAGCCGGGACTAGCGGTTACAATGAGCAGTTCTTC
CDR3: CASSLVAGTSGYNEQFF

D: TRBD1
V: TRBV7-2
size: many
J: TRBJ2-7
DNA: TGTGCCAGCAGCCGTGAGCAGGGGGCAGGTTACGAGCAGTACTTC
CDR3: CASSREQGAGYEQYF

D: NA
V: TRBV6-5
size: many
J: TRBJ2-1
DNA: TGTGCCAGCAGTTACGGGGGCTCCTACAATGAGCAGTTCTTC
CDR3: CASSYGGSYNEQFF

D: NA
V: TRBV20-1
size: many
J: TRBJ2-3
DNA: TGCAGTGCTAGCATGTACGACTCCTACACAGATACGCAGTATTTT
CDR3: CSASMYDSYTDTQYF

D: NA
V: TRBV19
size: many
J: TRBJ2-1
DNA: TGTGCCAGTAGTATACGTACCCAATGGAGAGGGTCGCCCTACAATGAGCAGTTCTTC
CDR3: CASSIRTQWRGSPYNEQFF

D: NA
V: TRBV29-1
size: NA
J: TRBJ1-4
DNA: TGCAGCGCCGAAGGTCAGGGTGGTGAAAAACTGTTTTTT
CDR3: CSAEGQGGEKLFF

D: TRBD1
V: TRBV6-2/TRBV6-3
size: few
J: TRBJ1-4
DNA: TGTGCCAGCAGCCCGGACAGGTTGGGGAGTGAAAAACTGTTTTTT
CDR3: CASSPDRLGSEKLFF

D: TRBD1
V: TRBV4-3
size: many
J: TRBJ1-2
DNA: TGCGCCAGCAGCCCGCAGGGGGCGGCTGGCTACACCTTC
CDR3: CASSPQGAAGYTF

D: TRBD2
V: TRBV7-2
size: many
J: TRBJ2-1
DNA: TGTGCCAGCAGCCCGCAAGCGGGGAGCTCCTACAATGAGCAGTTCTTC
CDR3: CASSPQAGSSYNEQFF

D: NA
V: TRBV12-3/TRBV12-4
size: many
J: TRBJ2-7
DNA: TGTGCCAGCAGTTGGGGCCCGACCCCTTCTCGCTACGAGCAGTACTTC
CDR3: CASSWGPTPSRYEQYF

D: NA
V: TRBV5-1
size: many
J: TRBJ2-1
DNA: TGCGCCAGCAGCTTATATGACACCCTAGACACTGAGCAGTTCTTC
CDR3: CASSLYDTLDTEQFF

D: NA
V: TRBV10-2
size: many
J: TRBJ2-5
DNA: TGCGCCAGCATGGGGGCAGCGGAGACCCAGTACTTC
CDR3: CASMGAAETQYF

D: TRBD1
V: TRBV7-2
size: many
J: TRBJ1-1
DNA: TGTGCCAGCACCCTGGACAGGGAGAACACTGAAGCTTTCTTT
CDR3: CASTLDRENTEAFF

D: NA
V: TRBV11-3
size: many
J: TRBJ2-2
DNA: TGTGCCAGCAGCGGACCACTGGGAGTGGACACCGGGGAGCTGTTTTTT
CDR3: CASSGPLGVDTGELFF

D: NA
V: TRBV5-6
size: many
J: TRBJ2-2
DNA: TGTGCCAGCACCTTTGCGGGGACAGAGAACACCGGGGAGCTGTTTTTT
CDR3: CASTFAGTENTGELFF

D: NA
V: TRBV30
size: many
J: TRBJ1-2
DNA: TGTGCCTGGAGGGAGCTGGGAGATCCCTATGGCTACACCTTC
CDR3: CAWRELGDPYGYTF

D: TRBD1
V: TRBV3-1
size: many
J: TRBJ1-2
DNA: TGTGCCAGCAGCAAAGGACAGGGAAGCGGCAACTATGGCTACACCTTC
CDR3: CASSKGQGSGNYGYTF

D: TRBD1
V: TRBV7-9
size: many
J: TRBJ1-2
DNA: TGTGCCAGCAGCCCCTCGGGGACAGTTGGAGGCTACACCTTC
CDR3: CASSPSGTVGGYTF

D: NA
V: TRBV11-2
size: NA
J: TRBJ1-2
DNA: TGTGCCAGCAGCTCCCCCGTGGGGCAGGGCTTTGTCGGCTACACCTTC
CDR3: CASSSPVGQGFVGYTF

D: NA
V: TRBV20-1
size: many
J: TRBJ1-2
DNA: TGCAGTGCTAGAACCCCGGGGAGAACAATTTATGGCTACACCTTC
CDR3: CSARTPGRTIYGYTF

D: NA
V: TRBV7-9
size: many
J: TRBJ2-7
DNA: TGTGCCAGCAGCAACAACGAGCAGTACTTC
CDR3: CASSNNEQYF

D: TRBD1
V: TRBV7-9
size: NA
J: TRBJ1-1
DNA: TGTGCCAGCAGCTCCACAGGGGGCGCAGAGGAAGCTTTCTTT
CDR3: CASSSTGGAEEAFF

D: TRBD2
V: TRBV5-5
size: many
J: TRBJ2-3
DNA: TGTGCCAGCAGCTTGGTTAGCGGGGAGGTAGATACGCAGTATTTT
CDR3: CASSLVSGEVDTQYF

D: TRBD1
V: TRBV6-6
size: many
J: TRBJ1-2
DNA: TGTGCCAGCAGCTCGACAGGGTTCTATGGCTACACCTTC
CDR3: CASSSTGFYGYTF

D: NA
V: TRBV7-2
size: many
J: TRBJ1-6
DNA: TGTGCCAGCAGCTTAAGGCAGGGGCCCTTTAATTCACCCCTCCACTTT
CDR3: CASSLRQGPFNSPLHF

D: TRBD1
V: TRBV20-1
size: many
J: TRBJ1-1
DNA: TGCAGTGCCTGGACAGGTGAAGCTTTCTTT
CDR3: CSAWTGEAFF

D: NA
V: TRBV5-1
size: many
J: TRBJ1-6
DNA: TGCGCCAGCAGCTTGGCCCAGGGTTGGAATTCACCCCTCCACTTT
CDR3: CASSLAQGWNSPLHF

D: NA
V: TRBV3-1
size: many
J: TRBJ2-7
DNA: TGTGCCAGCAGCCAAGATTACAGCTACGAGCAGTACTTC
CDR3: CASSQDYSYEQYF

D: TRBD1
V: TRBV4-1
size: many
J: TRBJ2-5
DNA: TGCGCCAGCAGCCAAGAGCCCCAGAATTTCGACAGGGGGCAGGAGACCCAGTACTTC
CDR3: CASSQEPQNFDRGQETQYF

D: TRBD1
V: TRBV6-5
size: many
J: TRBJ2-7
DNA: TGTGCCAGCAGAATCCGGGACAGGGGCTACGAGCAGTACTTC
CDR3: CASRIRDRGYEQYF

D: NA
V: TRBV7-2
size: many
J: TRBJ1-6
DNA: TGTGCCAGCAGCTTAGATGGGGTCAGCTCCTATAATTCACCCCTCCACTTT
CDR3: CASSLDGVSSYNSPLHF

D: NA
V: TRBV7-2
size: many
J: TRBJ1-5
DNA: TGTGCCAGCACCAAAATCGCCGGGGGAGATCAGCCCCAGCATTTT
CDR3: CASTKIAGGDQPQHF

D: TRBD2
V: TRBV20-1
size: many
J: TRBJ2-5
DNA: TGCAGTGCCACCCATGAGGGAGGGCAAGAGACCCAGTACTTC
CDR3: CSATHEGGQETQYF

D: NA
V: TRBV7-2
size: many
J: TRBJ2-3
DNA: TGTGCCAGCAGCTTAGGCTCCGGAGATACGCAGTATTTT
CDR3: CASSLGSGDTQYF

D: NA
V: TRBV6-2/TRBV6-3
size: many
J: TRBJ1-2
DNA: TGTGCCAGCAGTTACGGACAGTCCTATGGCTACACCTTC
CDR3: CASSYGQSYGYTF

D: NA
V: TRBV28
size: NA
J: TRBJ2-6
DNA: TGTGCCAGCAGCCCTGCCGGACAGCCCTCTGGGGCCAACGTCCTGACTTTC
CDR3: CASSPAGQPSGANVLTF